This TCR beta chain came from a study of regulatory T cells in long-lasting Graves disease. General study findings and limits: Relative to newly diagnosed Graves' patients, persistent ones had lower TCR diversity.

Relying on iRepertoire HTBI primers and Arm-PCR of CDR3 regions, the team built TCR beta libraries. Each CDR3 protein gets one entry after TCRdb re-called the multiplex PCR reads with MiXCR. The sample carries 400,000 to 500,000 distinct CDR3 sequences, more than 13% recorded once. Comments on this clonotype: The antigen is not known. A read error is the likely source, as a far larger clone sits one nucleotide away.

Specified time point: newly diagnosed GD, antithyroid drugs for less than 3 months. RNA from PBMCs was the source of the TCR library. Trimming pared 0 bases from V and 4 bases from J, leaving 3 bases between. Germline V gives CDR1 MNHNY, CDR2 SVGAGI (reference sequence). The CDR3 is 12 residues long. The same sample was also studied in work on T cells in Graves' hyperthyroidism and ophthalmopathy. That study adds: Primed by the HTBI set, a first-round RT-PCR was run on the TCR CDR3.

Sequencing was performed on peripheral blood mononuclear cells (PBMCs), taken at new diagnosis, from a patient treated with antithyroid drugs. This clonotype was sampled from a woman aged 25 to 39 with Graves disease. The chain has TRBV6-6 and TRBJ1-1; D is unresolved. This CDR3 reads CASSYSSTEAFF. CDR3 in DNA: TGTGCCAGCAGTTACTCGAGCACTGAAGCTTTCTTT.